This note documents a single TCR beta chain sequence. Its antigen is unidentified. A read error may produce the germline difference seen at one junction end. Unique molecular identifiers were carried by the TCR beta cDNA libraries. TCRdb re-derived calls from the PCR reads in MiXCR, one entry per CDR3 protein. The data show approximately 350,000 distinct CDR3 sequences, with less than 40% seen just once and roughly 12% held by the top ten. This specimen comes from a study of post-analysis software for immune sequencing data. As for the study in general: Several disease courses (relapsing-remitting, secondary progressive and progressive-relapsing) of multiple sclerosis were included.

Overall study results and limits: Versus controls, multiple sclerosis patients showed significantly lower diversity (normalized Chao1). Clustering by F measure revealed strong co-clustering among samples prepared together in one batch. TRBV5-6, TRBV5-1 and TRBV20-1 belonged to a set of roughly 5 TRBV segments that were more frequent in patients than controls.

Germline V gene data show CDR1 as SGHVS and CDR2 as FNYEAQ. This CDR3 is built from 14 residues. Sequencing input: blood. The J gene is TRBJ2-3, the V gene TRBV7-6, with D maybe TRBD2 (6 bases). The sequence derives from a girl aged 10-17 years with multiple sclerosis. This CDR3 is CTSSSLGGSNTQYF. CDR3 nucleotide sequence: TGTACCAGCAGCTCATTGGGGGGTTCAAATACGCAGTATTTT.